One and the same sample provided the 21 T cell receptor beta chains below, sequenced in a study of human T cells and chemical hapten exposure. Using its own MiXCR run on the RACE reads, TCRdb lists one record per CDR3 protein. This table has around 85,000 distinct CDR3 sequences, about an eighth appearing once. Time point: patch test 3, about 24 weeks after DPC sensitization. The treatment is: therapeutic diphenylcyclopropenone sensitization with weekly scalp DPC. Specimen: whole blood, collected in connection with sensitization to the hapten diphenylcyclopropenone (DPC). Source of these receptors: a woman in her forties or fifties with alopecia areata. Some clones in this sample may be carry-over from other donors' samples.

There are many counts of this clonotype. For the CDR3, the DNA is TGTGCCAGCAGCCCACGGGGCCGGACCTACAATGAGCAGTTCTTC. Amino acids: CASSPRGRTYNEQFF. This chain joins TRBV7-9 and TRBJ2-1; D possibly matches TRBD1 or TRBD2 (5 bases each). The CDR3 totals 15 residues. CDR1 is SEHNR and CDR2 is FQNEAQ in the germline V gene (reference sequence). V was trimmed by 5 bases and J by 2 bases, leaving 13 bases between them.

The chain uses TRBV28 and TRBJ2-7; TRBD1 aligns across 10 bases. Per germline, CDR1 MDHEN and CDR2 SYDVKM. After removal of 4 bases from V and 7 bases from J, the junction contained 7 bases not matched to a gene. The CDR3 contains 14 residues. This CDR3 reads CASSSTTGGWEQYF. In DNA form, the CDR3 reads TGTGCCAGCAGTTCCACGACAGGGGGCTGGGAGCAGTACTTC.

This clonotype was detected ten times or more. The chain has TRBV20-1 and TRBJ2-5; D may be TRBD1 or TRBD2 (6 bases each). The CDR3 consists of 13 residues. The V end lost 3 bases, the J end lost 5 bases, and 13 bases lay between the germline ends. Germline V gene sequence: CDR1 DFQATT, CDR2 SNEGSKA (reference sequence). CDR3 sequence (DNA): TGCAGTGCTAGTGACGGGGGCGGTGAGACCCAGTACTTC. Translation: CSASDGGGETQYF.

Regarding this clonotype: A read error may explain this, as a much larger clone is one base away. The chain's CDR3 is CASTPGTRSSYEQYF. The CDR3, as DNA: TGTGCCAGCACCCCCGGGACCAGAAGCTCCTACGAGCAGTACTTC. The chain joins TRBV6-6 to TRBJ2-7; the D call may be TRBD1 or TRBD2 (5 bases each). Germline CDR1 reads MNHNY; CDR2 reads SVGAGI (reference sequence). The V end lost 7 bases, the J end lost 0 bases, and 16 bases lay between the germline ends. CDR3 length: 15 residues.

This chain links TRBV2 with TRBJ2-1; D gene unclear. Germline V CDR1 and CDR2: SNHLY, FYNNEI. Trimming left V 2 bases short and J 1 base short, with 9 bases between. This CDR3 has 15 residues. CDR3 amino acids: CASSEIPGSYNEQFF. The CDR3, as DNA: TGTGCCAGCAGTGAAATCCCTGGATCCTACAATGAGCAGTTCTTC.

The table lists this clonotype with a few counts. The rearrangement uses TRBV5-5 and TRBJ2-5, with D unclear. From germline, CDR1 is SGHKS and CDR2 YYEKEE (reference sequence). Trimming took off 4 bases at V and 2 bases at J, with 9 bases between the two ends. This CDR3 is built from 13 residues. CDR3 DNA sequence: TGTGCCAGCAGCCCTGGACCTCAAGAGACCCAGTACTTC. Residues: CASSPGPQETQYF.

This clonotype was seen a handful of times. The chain uses TRBV6-2 or TRBV6-3 and TRBJ2-1; no clear D gene. Trimming took 0 bases from V and 3 from J, leaving 21 bases between them. This CDR3 contains 19 residues. Looked up from germline, CDR1 is MNHEY and CDR2 is SVGEGT. The CDR3 is CASSYSSVVSGTVYNEQFF. Here the CDR3 DNA reads TGTGCCAGCAGTTACTCGAGTGTTGTTAGTGGAACGGTCTACAATGAGCAGTTCTTC.

The chain has TRBV4-2 and TRBJ2-5; D call uncertain. Germline CDR1 is LGHNA and CDR2 is YNFKEQ. This CDR3 region has 15 residues. V was clipped by 0 bases and J by 2 bases, with 10 bases between them. The CDR3 DNA is TGTGCCAGCAGCCAAGATAACCTACCTCAAGAGACCCAGTACTTC. It codes for CASSQDNLPQETQYF.

This sequence joins TRBV11-2 and TRBJ2-5, with 7 positions matching TRBD2. This CDR3 is built from 16 residues. Germline trimming cut 4 bases from V and 1 base from J; bases unmatched to any gene: 9. Looked up from germline, CDR1 is SGHAT and CDR2 is FQNNGV. DNA for the CDR3: TGTGCCAGCAGCTCCTGGGCTAGCGGTACCCAAGAGACCCAGTACTTC. Protein sequence: CASSSWASGTQETQYF.

In its sample, this clonotype was seen many times. The chain joins TRBV18 to TRBJ2-1, with TRBD2 matching 12 bases. Germline V lookup: CDR1 KGHSH, CDR2 LQKENI. V was clipped by 2 bases and J by 4 bases; unmatched bases: 3. The CDR3 sequence is 16 residues long. The CDR3 sequence: CASSPGTSGPYNEQFF. The DNA for the CDR3 is TGTGCCAGCTCACCAGGGACTAGCGGGCCTTACAATGAGCAGTTCTTC.

The gene calls are TRBV20-1 and TRBJ2-7; a possible D gene is TRBD2 (6 bases). This CDR3 spans 14 amino acids. Trimming cost V 1 base and J 2 bases, with 12 bases left between them. CDR1 is DFQATT, CDR2 SNEGSKA, per germline (reference sequence). The CDR3 region is CSARGASVAYEQYF. CDR3 in DNA: TGCAGTGCTAGAGGCGCTAGCGTCGCCTACGAGCAGTACTTC.

The chain employs TRBV9 and TRBJ2-4; either TRBD1 or TRBD2 may supply D (5 bases each). This CDR3 has 12 residues. Looked up from germline, CDR1 is SGDLS and CDR2 is YYNGEE. The V end was cut by 3 bases, the J end by 5 bases, with 6 bases between. The CDR3 reads CASSGDENIQYF. The CDR3, as DNA: TGTGCCAGCAGCGGGGACGAAAACATTCAGTACTTC.

The gene calls are TRBV2 and TRBJ2-1, with a weak D call TRBD2 (6 bases). The CDR3 has 13 amino acids. V lost 6 bases to trimming and J lost 6 bases, with 12 bases between them. In germline, CDR1 is SNHLY, CDR2 FYNNEI. The CDR3 DNA sequence: TGTGCCAGCAGGGTGGGACTTAGCAATGAGCAGTTCTTC. This translates into CASRVGLSNEQFF.

This clonotype has at least ten counts. The chain carries TRBV7-6 and TRBJ1-1; D remains ambiguous. CDR1 is SGHVS, CDR2 FNYEAQ, per germline. V lost 2 bases to trimming and J lost 4 bases, with 8 bases between them. The CDR3 runs to 13 residues. The CDR3 sequence: CASSLSTATEAFF. The CDR3 DNA reads as TGTGCCAGCAGCTTAAGTACAGCCACTGAAGCTTTCTTT.

V usage is TRBV7-9 and J usage is TRBJ2-1; 7 bases fit TRBD1. The V segment lost 5 bases and the J segment 9 bases; nucleotides outside the gene matches: 7. This CDR3 comprises 13 residues. Germline CDR1 reads SEHNR; CDR2 reads FQNEAQ (reference sequence). CDR3 sequence: CASSTGQRSEQFF. CDR3 nucleotides: TGTGCCAGCAGCACGGGACAGCGAAGTGAGCAGTTCTTC.

The V and J genes are TRBV20-1 and TRBJ2-1; 9 bases map to TRBD2. V gave up 1 base and J gave up 0 bases; unmatched junction bases: 4. The germline CDR1 and CDR2 sequences are DFQATT and SNEGSKA (reference sequence). This CDR3 has 16 amino acids. The DNA of the CDR3 is TGCAGTGCTAGAGTAGCGGGAGCTAACTCCTACAATGAGCAGTTCTTC. Translating gives CSARVAGANSYNEQFF.

This clonotype was recorded at least ten times. V usage is TRBV29-1 and J usage is TRBJ1-2; D not certain. Trimming shortened V by 0 bases and J by 1 base, and 6 bases separated the two germline ends. The germline V gene encodes CDR1 SQVTM and CDR2 ANQGSEA. The CDR3 consists of 13 residues. The CDR3 here is CSVEDWDNYGYTF. For the CDR3, the DNA is TGCAGCGTTGAAGATTGGGATAACTATGGCTACACCTTC.

This clonotype was counted at least ten times. The V gene is TRBV3-1, the J gene TRBJ2-7; 7 positions agree with TRBD1. Trimming at V came to 4 bases and at J to 4 bases, leaving 10 bases not matched to a gene. Germline CDR1 is LGHDT and CDR2 is YNNKEL (reference sequence). The CDR3 runs to 15 residues. For the CDR3, the DNA is TGTGCCAGCAGCCCCGTCCCGGGACAGAGTTACGAGCAGTACTTC. It translates to CASSPVPGQSYEQYF.

This clonotype has only one observation. This may come from a read error, since a much larger clone is one base off. The V gene is TRBV12-3 or TRBV12-4, the J gene TRBJ1-2, with D tentatively TRBD1 (6 bases). The CDR3 extends over 14 amino acids. The CDR3, as DNA: TGTGCCAGCAGTGACAATCGACAGTCCGGGGGCTCCACCTTC. Protein product: CASSDNRQSGGSTF.

This clonotype has only a few counts. It is likely a read error, because the conserved phenylalanine at the end of the CDR3 is missing. No DNA is shown, since the ends of the CDR3 on it are uncertain; the CDR3 is the one TCRdb lists. The gene calls are TRBV7-9 and TRBJ2-1; the D call of TRBD2 is as the table states it, not checked on the DNA. Ends included, the CDR3 has 8 residues. Germline V gene sequence: CDR1 SEHNR, CDR2 FQNEAQ (reference sequence). CDR3 protein: CASSLLRD.

Many counts were recorded for this clonotype. This chain connects TRBV3-1 to TRBJ2-2; 8 bases align to TRBD1. There are 18 residues in the CDR3. Germline CDR1 and CDR2: LGHDT and YNNKEL (reference sequence). Unmatched junction bases numbered 8, after V lost 1 base and J lost 1 base. The CDR3: CASSQGQGFIKNTGELFF. CDR3 DNA: TGTGCCAGCAGCCAAGGACAGGGGTTCATCAAGAACACCGGGGAGCTGTTTTTT.